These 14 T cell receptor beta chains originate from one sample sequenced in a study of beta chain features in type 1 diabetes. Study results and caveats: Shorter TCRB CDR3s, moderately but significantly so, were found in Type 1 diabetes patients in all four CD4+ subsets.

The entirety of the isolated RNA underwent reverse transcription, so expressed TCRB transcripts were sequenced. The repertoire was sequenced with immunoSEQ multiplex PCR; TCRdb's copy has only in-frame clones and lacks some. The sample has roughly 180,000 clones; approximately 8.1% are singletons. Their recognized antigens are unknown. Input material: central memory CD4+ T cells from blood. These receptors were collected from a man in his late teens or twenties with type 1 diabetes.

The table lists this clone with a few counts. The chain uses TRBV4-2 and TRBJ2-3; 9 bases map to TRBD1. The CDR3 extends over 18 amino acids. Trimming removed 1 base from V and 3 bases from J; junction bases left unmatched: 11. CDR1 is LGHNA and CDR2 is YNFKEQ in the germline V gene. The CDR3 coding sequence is TGTGCCAGCAGCCAAGTATCGGGACAGGGTGGGATAACAGATACGCAGTATTTT. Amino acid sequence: CASSQVSGQGGITDTQYF.

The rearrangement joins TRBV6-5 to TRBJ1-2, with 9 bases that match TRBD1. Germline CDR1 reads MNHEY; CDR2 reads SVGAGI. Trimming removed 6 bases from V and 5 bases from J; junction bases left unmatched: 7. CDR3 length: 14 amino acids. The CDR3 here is CASRRDRAPYGYTF. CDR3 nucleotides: TGTGCCAGCAGAAGGGACAGGGCCCCTTATGGCTACACCTTC.

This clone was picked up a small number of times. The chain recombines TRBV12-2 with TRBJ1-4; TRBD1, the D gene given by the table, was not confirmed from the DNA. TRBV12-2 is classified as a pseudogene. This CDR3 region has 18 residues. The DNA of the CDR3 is TGTGCAAGTCGCTTAGGAGTGGACAGAGTCGCAACTAATGAAAAACTGTTTTTT. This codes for CASRLGVDRVATNEKLFF.

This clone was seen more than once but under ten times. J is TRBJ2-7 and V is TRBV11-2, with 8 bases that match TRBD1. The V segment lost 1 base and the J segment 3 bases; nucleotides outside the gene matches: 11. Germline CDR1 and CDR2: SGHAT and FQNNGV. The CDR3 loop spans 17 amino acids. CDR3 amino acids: CASSLGRRQGFIYEQYF. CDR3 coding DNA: TGTGCCAGCAGCTTAGGCCGGCGACAGGGGTTTATCTACGAGCAGTACTTC.

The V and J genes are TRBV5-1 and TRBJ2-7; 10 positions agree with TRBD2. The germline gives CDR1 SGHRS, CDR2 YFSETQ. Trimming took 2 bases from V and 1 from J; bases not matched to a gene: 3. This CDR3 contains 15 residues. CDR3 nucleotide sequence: TGCGCCAGCAGCTTCGTTAGCGGGGGGTCCTACGAGCAGTACTTC. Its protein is CASSFVSGGSYEQYF. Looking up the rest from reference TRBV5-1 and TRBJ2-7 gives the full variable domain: KAGVTQTPRYLIKTRGQQVTLSCSPISGHRSVSWYQQTPGQGLQFLFEYFSETQRNKGNFPGRFSGRQFSNSRSEMNVSTLELGDSALYLCASSFVSGGSYEQYFGPGTRLTVT.

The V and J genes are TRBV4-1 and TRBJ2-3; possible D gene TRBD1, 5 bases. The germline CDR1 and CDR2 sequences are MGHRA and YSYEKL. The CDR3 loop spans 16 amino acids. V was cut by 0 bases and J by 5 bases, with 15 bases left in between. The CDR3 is CASSQDLGRGQDTQYF. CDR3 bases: TGCGCCAGCAGCCAAGACCTGGGCCGCGGACAAGATACGCAGTATTTT.

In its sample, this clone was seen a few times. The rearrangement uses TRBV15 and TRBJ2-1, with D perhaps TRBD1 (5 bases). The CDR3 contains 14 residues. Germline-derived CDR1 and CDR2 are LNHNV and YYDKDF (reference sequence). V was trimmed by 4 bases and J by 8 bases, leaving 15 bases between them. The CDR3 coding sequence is TGTGCCACCAGCAATATCAGGGTTGTGGATGAGCAGTTCTTC. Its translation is CATSNIRVVDEQFF.

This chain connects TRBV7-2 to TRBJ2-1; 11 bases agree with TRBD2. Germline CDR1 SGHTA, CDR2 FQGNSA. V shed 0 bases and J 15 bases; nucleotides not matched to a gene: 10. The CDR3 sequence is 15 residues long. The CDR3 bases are TGTGCCAGCAGCTTAGCGCGGCTAGCGGGAGGAAGGCGGTTCTTC. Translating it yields CASSLARLAGGRRFF.

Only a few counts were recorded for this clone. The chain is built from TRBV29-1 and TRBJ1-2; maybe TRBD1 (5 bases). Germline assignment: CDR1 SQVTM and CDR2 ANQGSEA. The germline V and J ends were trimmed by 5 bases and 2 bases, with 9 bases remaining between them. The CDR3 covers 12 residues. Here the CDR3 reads CSVRGANYGYTF. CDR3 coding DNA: TGCAGCGTTCGCGGGGCGAACTATGGCTACACCTTC.

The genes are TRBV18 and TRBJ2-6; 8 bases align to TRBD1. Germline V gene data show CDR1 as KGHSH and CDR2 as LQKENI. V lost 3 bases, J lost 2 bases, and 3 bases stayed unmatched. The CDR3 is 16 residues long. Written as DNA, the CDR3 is TGTGCCAGCTCACCGTTGACAGGGGCTGGGGCCAACGTCCTGACTTTC. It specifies CASSPLTGAGANVLTF.

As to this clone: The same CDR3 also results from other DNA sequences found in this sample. In nucleotides, the CDR3 is TGTGCCAGCAGTCCACAGTCAGATACGCAGTATTTT. It yields the protein CASSPQSDTQYF. The V gene is TRBV27, the J gene TRBJ2-3; D is unresolved. Germline V gene sequence: CDR1 MNHEY, CDR2 SMNVEV (reference sequence). Trimming removed 5 bases at V and 4 bases at J, with 7 bases between. The CDR3 contains 12 residues.

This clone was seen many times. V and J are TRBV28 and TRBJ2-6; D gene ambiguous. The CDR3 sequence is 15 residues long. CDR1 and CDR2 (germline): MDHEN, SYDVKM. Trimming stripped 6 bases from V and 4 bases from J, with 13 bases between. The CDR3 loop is CASRSPGSGANVLTF. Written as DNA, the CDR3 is TGTGCCAGCAGGTCTCCAGGTTCCGGGGCCAACGTCCTGACTTTC.

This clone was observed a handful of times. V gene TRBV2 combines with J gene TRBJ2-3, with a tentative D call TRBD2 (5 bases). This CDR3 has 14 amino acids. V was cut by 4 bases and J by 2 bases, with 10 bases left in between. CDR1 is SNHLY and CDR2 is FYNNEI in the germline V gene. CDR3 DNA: TGTGCCAGCAGTGTACTAGATCCCACAGATACGCAGTATTTT. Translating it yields CASSVLDPTDTQYF.

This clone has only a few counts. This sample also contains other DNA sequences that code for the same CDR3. The CDR3, as DNA: TGTGCCAGCAGTCGCTCTGGGGCCAACGTCCTGACTTTC. Translating gives CASSRSGANVLTF. The gene calls are TRBV9 and TRBJ2-6, with D uncertain. V gave up 5 bases and J gave up 0 bases, with 3 bases separating them. Germline V gene sequence: CDR1 SGDLS, CDR2 YYNGEE. The CDR3 is 13 amino acids.